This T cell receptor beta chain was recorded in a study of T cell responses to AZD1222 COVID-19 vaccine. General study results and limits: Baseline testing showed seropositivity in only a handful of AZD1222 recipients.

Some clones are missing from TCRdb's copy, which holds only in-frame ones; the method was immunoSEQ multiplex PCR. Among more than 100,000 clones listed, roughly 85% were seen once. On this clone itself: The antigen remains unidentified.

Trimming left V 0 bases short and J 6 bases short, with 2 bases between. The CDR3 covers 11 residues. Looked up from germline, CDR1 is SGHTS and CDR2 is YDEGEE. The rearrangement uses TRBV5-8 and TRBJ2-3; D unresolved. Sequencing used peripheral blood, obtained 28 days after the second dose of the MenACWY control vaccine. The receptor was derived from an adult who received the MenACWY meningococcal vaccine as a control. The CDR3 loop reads CASSLGDTQYF. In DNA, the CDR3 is TGTGCCAGCAGCTTGGGGGATACGCAGTATTTT.